This T cell receptor beta chain appears in the sequencing data of a study of cytomegalovirus exposure and HLA in healthy donors. The V gene end was trimmed by 4 bases and the J gene end by 0 bases; junction bases not matched to a gene: 5. Germline V gives CDR1 SEHNR, CDR2 FQNEAQ (reference sequence). CDR3 length: 17 residues. The PCR used 60 Vbeta and 13 Jbeta primers. Original analysis: Unique TCR beta chains numbered roughly 84 million in a later analysis, with around 12 million shared. Only in-frame clones appear in the TCRdb table, and some are missing; sequencing was by immunoSEQ multiplex PCR. That table supplies the V and J calls and clone size; D and trimming were determined from the DNA. The repertoire has roughly 100,000 clones, 74% of them found once; the top ten carry about 2.8%. In regard to this clone: Its antigen is not identified.

Findings of the study overall: TCR beta V- and J-gene trimming was later associated with a missense DCLRE1C variant. Within an earlier analysis, most TCR beta V segments proved productive either about 90% or about 30% of the time. Cytomegalovirus-associated status was assigned to more than 150 TCR beta chains.

J is TRBJ1-4 and V is TRBV7-9, with TRBD1 identical over 10 bases. The source of this sequence is a man aged 45 to 65 in good health and CMV-seropositive. The sequenced sample consisted of PBMCs. The CDR3 DNA reads as TGTGCCAGCAGCTCGGACAGGGGGATTGCAACTAATGAAAAACTGTTTTTT. Its protein is CASSSDRGIATNEKLFF.